These 24 T cell receptor beta chains share one sample of origin, sequenced in a study of blood T cell repertoires in COVID-19 (dated by TCRdb to the early 2020s). The library relied on the immunoSEQ multiplex PCR assay. TCRdb took this table from immuneACCESS and kept in-frame rearrangements with V and J called. Such tables lack part of the clones; where checked against another copy, unresolved V genes explain under half of the gap, and the rest is unexplained. The sample table records 200,000 or so clones; approximately 92% of these occur just once. Around 3.2% of the sample is taken by the ten largest. The sequenced sample consisted of PBMCs or T cells enriched from blood (not recorded which). All receptors come from a woman aged 18-29 years in a cohort exposed to, infected with or recovered from COVID-19 (not recorded which).

The rearrangement links TRBV6-5 to TRBJ1-1; weak D call: TRBD1 (6 bases). The CDR3 is 14 amino acids. Germline V gene lookup returns CDR1 MNHEY and CDR2 SVGAGI. V lost 6 bases to trimming and J lost 1 base, with 12 bases between them. This CDR3 reads CASRKGQTNTEAFF. The CDR3 nucleotides read TGTGCCAGCAGGAAAGGACAGACGAACACTGAAGCTTTCTTT.

The rearrangement uses TRBV5-1 and TRBJ1-2, with 7 bases identical to TRBD1. V lost 6 bases, J lost 4 bases, and 15 bases stayed unmatched. This CDR3 has 16 amino acids. CDR1 and CDR2 from the germline V gene are SGHRS and YFSETQ. CDR3: CASKMAPGTGAYGYTF. DNA for the CDR3: TGCGCCAGCAAAATGGCCCCAGGCACAGGGGCCTATGGCTACACCTTC.

V usage is TRBV14 and J usage is TRBJ1-6, with D maybe TRBD1 (6 bases). The CDR3 totals 15 residues. Trimming pared 3 bases from V and 0 bases from J, leaving 6 bases between. In germline, CDR1 is SGHDN, CDR2 FVKESK. Here the CDR3 DNA reads TGTGCCAGCAGCCAGGGGGCCTCCTATAATTCACCCCTCCACTTT. This codes for CASSQGASYNSPLHF. The complete variable domain, with remaining parts taken from reference TRBV14 and TRBJ1-6, reads EAGVTQFPSHSVIEKGQTVTLRCDPISGHDNLYWYRRVMGKEIKFLLHFVKESKQDESGMPNNRFLAERTGGTYSTLKVQPAELEDSGVYFCASSQGASYNSPLHFGNGTRLTVT.

The genes are TRBV3-1 (or the pseudogene TRBV3-2) and TRBJ2-3; 7 nucleotides align to TRBD1. The germline CDR1 and CDR2 sequences are LGHDT and YNNKEL (reference sequence). J lost 3 bases, V lost 0 bases, and 12 bases had no gene match. This CDR3 region has 18 residues. CDR3 bases: TGTGCCAGCAGCCAAGACCCCAGACAGGGCCCGGGGACAGATACGCAGTATTTT. Translated: CASSQDPRQGPGTDTQYF.

This clone was found once. The CDR3: CASRGQGSTEAFF. Written as DNA, the CDR3 is TGTGCCAGCAGGGGACAGGGTTCCACTGAAGCTTTCTTT. This rearrangement joins TRBV12-3 or TRBV12-4 to TRBJ1-1; 9 bases map to TRBD1. This CDR3 region has 13 residues. V lost 6 bases to trimming and J lost 4 bases; unmatched junction nucleotides: 3.

The CDR3 here is CASSLGAGLKTYEQYF. In DNA form, the CDR3 reads TGTGCCAGCAGCTTAGGAGCGGGACTCAAAACCTACGAGCAGTACTTC. J is TRBJ2-7 and V is TRBV7-9; 7 nucleotides agree with TRBD2. The CDR3 has 16 residues. CDR1 SEHNR and CDR2 FQNEAQ come from the germline V gene (reference sequence). Trimming removed 1 base from V and 2 bases from J; junction bases left unmatched: 8.

This rearrangement joins TRBV19 to TRBJ2-1; the match to TRBD1 covers 8 bases. The CDR3 sequence is 15 residues long. Germline V gene lookup returns CDR1 LNHDA and CDR2 SQIVND (reference sequence). V was clipped by 6 bases and J by 3 bases; unmatched bases: 7. The CDR3 here is CASSPRTGYYNEQFF. The CDR3 DNA reads as TGTGCCAGTAGCCCACGGACAGGGTACTACAATGAGCAGTTCTTC.

J is TRBJ2-5 and V is TRBV11-2; 8 bases map to TRBD1. The CDR3 spans 17 residues. Germline trimming cut 4 bases from V and 3 bases from J; bases unmatched to any gene: 13. Germline CDR1 SGHAT, CDR2 FQNNGV. The CDR3 is CASSSRMDRELKETQYF. In DNA form, the CDR3 reads TGTGCCAGCAGCTCCCGAATGGACAGGGAGTTAAAAGAGACCCAGTACTTC. Filled out from reference TRBV11-2 and TRBJ2-5, the complete variable domain reads EAGVAQSPRYKIIEKRQSVAFWCNPISGHATLYWYQQILGQGPKLLIQFQNNGVVDDSQLPKDRFSAERLKGVDSTLKIQPAKLEDSAVYLCASSSRMDRELKETQYFGPGTRLLVL.

This clone was counted between two and nine times. The chain is built from TRBV25-1 and TRBJ2-4; D unclear. Germline CDR1 and CDR2: MGHDK and SYGVNS. Trimming stripped 6 bases from V and 0 bases from J, with 15 bases between. There are 16 residues in the CDR3. The CDR3 DNA follows: TGTGCCAGCAGCTGGTCCTCTACCGTAGCCAAAAACATTCAGTACTTC. Its protein product is CASSWSSTVAKNIQYF.

The J gene is TRBJ1-6, the V gene TRBV19; the D gene is possibly TRBD1 (5 bases). The V end was cut by 5 bases, the J end by 10 bases, with 9 bases between. Germline CDR1 is LNHDA and CDR2 is SQIVND (reference sequence). CDR3 size: 12 residues. CDR3 bases: TGTGCCAGTAGTTCCAGGGCATCACCCCTCCACTTT. Residues: CASSSRASPLHF. The complete variable domain, with remaining parts taken from reference TRBV19 and TRBJ1-6, reads DGGITQSPKYLFRKEGQNVTLSCEQNLNHDAMYWYRQDPGQGLRLIYYSQIVNDFQKGDIAEGYSVSREKKESFPLTVTSAQKNPTAFYLCASSSRASPLHFGNGTRLTVT.

This clone was picked up one time. The V and J genes are TRBV4-2 and TRBJ2-3; D is unresolved. The V end lost 0 bases, the J end lost 0 bases, and 16 bases lay between the germline ends. CDR3 length: 18 residues. Looked up from germline, CDR1 is LGHNA and CDR2 is YNFKEQ. Here the CDR3 reads CASSQEAFLPSSTDTQYF. CDR3 nucleotides: TGTGCCAGCAGCCAAGAAGCCTTCTTGCCCTCTAGCACAGATACGCAGTATTTT.

This chain uses TRBV9 with TRBJ1-4; D possibly corresponds to TRBD1 (5 bases). Trimming pared 0 bases from V and 7 bases from J, leaving 10 bases between. The germline V gene has CDR1 SGDLS and CDR2 YYNGEE. The CDR3 runs 14 residues. CDR3 protein: CASSVDQDIEKLFF. Written as DNA, the CDR3 is TGTGCCAGCAGCGTAGACCAGGACATTGAAAAACTGTTTTTT.

The chain is built from TRBV29-1 and TRBJ2-7, with 7 bases aligning to TRBD1. This CDR3 has 13 residues. V lost 6 bases and J lost 0; bases outside the gene matches: 5. CDR1 SQVTM and CDR2 ANQGSEA come from the germline V gene. CDR3 in amino acids: CSVQGRSSYEQYF. The CDR3 DNA sequence: TGCAGCGTACAGGGGCGAAGCTCCTACGAGCAGTACTTC.

A few counts support this clone. This rearrangement joins TRBV19 to TRBJ2-7; 7 bases fit TRBD2. The CDR3 loop spans 15 amino acids. The V segment lost 4 bases and the J segment 4 bases; nucleotides outside the gene matches: 10. Germline loops: CDR1 LNHDA, CDR2 SQIVND (reference sequence). In nucleotides, the CDR3 is TGTGCCAGTAGTACCGGACTAGGCCGGGGGTACGAGCAGTACTTC. Protein product: CASSTGLGRGYEQYF.

The chain couples TRBV28 to TRBJ1-1; D gene ambiguous. Germline V lookup: CDR1 MDHEN, CDR2 SYDVKM. The CDR3 consists of 13 residues. Trimming cost V 11 bases and J 0 bases, with 13 bases left between them. The CDR3 reads CASVETLNTEAFF. In nucleotides, the CDR3 is TGTGCCTCCGTCGAGACACTGAACACTGAAGCTTTCTTT.

The rearrangement joins TRBV7-8 to TRBJ2-7; 12 nucleotides match TRBD2. With V trimmed by 4 bases and J by 4 bases, 2 bases remained unmatched. From germline, CDR1 is SGHVS and CDR2 FQNEAQ. There are 14 residues in the CDR3. As DNA, the CDR3 is TGTGCCAGCAGCTGGACTAGCGGGGAATACGAGCAGTACTTC. Its translation is CASSWTSGEYEQYF.

The V and J genes are TRBV6-5 and TRBJ2-1; the match to TRBD2 covers 10 bases. Germline-derived CDR1 and CDR2 are MNHEY and SVGAGI. There are 16 residues in the CDR3. V shed 0 bases, J shed 6 bases, and the junction held 5 bases outside the gene matches. This chain's CDR3 is CASSYSRTSGPNEQFF. The CDR3, as DNA: TGTGCCAGCAGTTACTCCCGGACTAGCGGACCCAATGAGCAGTTCTTC.

The V and J genes are TRBV2 and TRBJ1-4; 7 bases are shared with TRBD1. The CDR3 is 15 residues long. The V gene's germline CDR1 is SNHLY and CDR2 FYNNEI. The J segment lost 8 bases and the V segment lost 1 base, leaving 7 bases of the junction unmatched. The chain's CDR3 is CASSEGQGGNEKLFF. The CDR3 coding sequence is TGTGCCAGCAGTGAAGGACAGGGCGGTAACGAAAAACTGTTTTTT.

The chain employs TRBV15 and TRBJ1-2; D is unclear. The CDR3 is made up of 12 amino acids. V was clipped by 9 bases and J by 4 bases, with 12 bases between them. Germline V gene lookup returns CDR1 LNHNV and CDR2 YYDKDF (reference sequence). CDR3 coding DNA: TGTGCCACGCGAAGCGCGGGCTATGGCTACACCTTC. Translation gives CATRSAGYGYTF.

The chain is built from TRBV18 and TRBJ2-2; D not certain. V was clipped by 5 bases and J by 6 bases, with 7 bases between them. The length of the CDR3 is 12 residues. Germline V gives CDR1 KGHSH, CDR2 LQKENI. The CDR3 coding sequence is TGTGCCAGCTCATATCCCCCCGGGGAGCTGTTTTTT. Its translation: CASSYPPGELFF. Complete variable domain (other parts from reference TRBV18 and TRBJ2-2): NAGVMQNPRHLVRRRGQEARLRCSPMKGHSHVYWYRQLPEEGLKFMVYLQKENIIDESGMPKERFSAEFPKEGPSILRIQQVVRGDSAAYFCASSYPPGELFFGEGSRLTVL.

The chain uses TRBV6-1 and TRBJ1-2; D is unresolved. V lost 0 bases, J lost 4 bases, and 15 bases lay in between. The CDR3 consists of 16 residues. The germline V gene has CDR1 MNHNS and CDR2 SASEGT. Here the CDR3 reads CASSEAVRRGGYGYTF. CDR3 sequence (DNA): TGTGCCAGCAGTGAAGCAGTCAGGCGAGGAGGCTATGGCTACACCTTC.

The chain couples TRBV7-2 to TRBJ1-6, with TRBD1 as a possible D gene (6 bases). Trimming shortened V by 5 bases and J by 10 bases, and 18 bases separated the two germline ends. CDR3 size: 15 residues. CDR1 is SGHTA and CDR2 is FQGNSA in the germline V gene. The CDR3 is CASSVEGGWESPLHF. CDR3 nucleotides: TGTGCCAGCAGCGTAGAAGGGGGATGGGAATCACCCCTCCACTTT.

This chain links TRBV7-3 with TRBJ1-1; no definite D call. Between the trimmed V and J ends, which lost 2 bases and 8 bases, there was a span of 12 bases. The CDR3 runs to 13 residues. The germline CDR1 and CDR2 sequences are SGHTA and FQGTGA. The DNA of the CDR3 is TGTGCCAGCAGCTTAGGGTGGCGGAGAGAAGCTTTCTTT. It yields the protein CASSLGWRREAFF.

The chain recombines TRBV24-1 with TRBJ1-5, with 10 bases aligning to TRBD1. The V segment lost 4 bases and the J segment 7 bases; nucleotides outside the gene matches: 6. This CDR3 has 15 amino acids. Germline CDR1 KGHDR, CDR2 SFDVKD. The CDR3 region is CATSDSTGGGQPQHF. The CDR3 DNA reads as TGTGCCACCAGTGACTCGACAGGGGGCGGACAGCCCCAGCATTTT.